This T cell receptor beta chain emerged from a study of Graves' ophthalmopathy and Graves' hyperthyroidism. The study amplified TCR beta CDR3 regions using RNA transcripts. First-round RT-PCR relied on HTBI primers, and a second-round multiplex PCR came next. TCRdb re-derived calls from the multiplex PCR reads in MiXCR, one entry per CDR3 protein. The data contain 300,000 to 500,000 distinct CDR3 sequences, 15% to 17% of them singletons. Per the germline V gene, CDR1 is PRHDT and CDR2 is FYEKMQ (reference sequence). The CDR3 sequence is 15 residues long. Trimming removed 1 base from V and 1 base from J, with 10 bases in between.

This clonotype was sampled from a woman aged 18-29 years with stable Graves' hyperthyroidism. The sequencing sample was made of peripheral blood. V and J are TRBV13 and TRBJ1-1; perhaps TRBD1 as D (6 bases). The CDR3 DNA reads TGTGCCAGCAGCTTAGCAGGGGCCGGGAACACTGAAGCTTTCTTT. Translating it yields CASSLAGAGNTEAFF.